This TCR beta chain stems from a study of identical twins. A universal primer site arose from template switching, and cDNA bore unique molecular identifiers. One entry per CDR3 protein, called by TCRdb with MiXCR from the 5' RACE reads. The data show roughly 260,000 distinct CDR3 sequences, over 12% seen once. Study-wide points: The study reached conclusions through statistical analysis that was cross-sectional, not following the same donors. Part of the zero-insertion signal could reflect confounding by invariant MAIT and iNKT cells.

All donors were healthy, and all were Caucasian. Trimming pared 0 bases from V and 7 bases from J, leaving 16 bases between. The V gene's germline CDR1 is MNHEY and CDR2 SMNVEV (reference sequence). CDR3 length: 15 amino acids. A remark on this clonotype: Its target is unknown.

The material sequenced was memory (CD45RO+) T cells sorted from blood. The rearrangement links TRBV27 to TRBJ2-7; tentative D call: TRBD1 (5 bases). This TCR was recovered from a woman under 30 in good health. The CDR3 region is CASSLSKAGLGEQYF. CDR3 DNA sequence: TGTGCCAGCAGTTTATCGAAGGCAGGGCTCGGTGAGCAGTACTTC.